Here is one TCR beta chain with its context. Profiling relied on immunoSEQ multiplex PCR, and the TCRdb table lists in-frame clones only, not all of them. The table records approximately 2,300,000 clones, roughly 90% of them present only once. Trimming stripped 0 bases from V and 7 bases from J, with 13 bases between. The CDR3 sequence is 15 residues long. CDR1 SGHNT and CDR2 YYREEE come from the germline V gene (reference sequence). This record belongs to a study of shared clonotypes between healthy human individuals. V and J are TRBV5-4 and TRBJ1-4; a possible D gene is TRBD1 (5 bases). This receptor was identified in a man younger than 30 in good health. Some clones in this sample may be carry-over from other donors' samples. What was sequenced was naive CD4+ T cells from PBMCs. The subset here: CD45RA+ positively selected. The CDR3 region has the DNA TGTGCCAGCAGCTTGGTCGGGGGAGCGGCTGAAAAACTGTTTTTT. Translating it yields CASSLVGGAAEKLFF. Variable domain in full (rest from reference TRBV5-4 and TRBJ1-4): ETGVTQSPTHLIKTRGQQVTLRCSSQSGHNTVSWYQQALGQGPQFIFQYYREEENGRGNFPPRFSGLQFPNYSSELNVNALELDDSALYLCASSLVGGAAEKLFFGSGTQLSVL.